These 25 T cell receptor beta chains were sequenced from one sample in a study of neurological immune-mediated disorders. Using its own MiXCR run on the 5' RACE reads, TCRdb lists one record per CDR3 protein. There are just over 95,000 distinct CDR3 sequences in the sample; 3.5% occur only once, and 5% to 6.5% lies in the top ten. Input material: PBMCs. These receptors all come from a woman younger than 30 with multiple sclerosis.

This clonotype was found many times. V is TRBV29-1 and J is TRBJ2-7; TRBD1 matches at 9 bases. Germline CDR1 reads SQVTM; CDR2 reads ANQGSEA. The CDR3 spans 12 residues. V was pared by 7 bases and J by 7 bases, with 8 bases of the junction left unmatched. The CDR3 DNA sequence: TGCAGCGGAGGGGGGACAGGGAATGAGCAGTACTTC. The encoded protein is CSGGGTGNEQYF.

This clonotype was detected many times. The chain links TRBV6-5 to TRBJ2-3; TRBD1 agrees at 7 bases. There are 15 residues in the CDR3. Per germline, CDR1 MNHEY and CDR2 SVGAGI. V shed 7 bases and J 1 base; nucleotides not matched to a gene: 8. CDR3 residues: CASNSRQGGTDTQYF. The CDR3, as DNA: TGTGCCAGCAATTCAAGACAGGGTGGCACAGATACGCAGTATTTT.

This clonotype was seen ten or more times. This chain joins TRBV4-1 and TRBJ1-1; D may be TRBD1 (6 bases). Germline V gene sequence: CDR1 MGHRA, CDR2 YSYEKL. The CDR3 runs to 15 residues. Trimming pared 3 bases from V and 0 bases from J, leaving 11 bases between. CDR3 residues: CASSHVTGLNTEAFF. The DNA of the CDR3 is TGCGCCAGCAGCCATGTAACAGGGCTGAACACTGAAGCTTTCTTT.

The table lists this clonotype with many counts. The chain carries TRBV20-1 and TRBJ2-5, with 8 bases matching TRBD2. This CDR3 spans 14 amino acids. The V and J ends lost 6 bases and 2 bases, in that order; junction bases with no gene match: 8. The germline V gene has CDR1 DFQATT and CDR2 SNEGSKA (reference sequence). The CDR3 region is CSAPGRGAQETQYF. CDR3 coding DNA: TGCAGTGCCCCCGGGCGGGGGGCACAAGAGACCCAGTACTTC.

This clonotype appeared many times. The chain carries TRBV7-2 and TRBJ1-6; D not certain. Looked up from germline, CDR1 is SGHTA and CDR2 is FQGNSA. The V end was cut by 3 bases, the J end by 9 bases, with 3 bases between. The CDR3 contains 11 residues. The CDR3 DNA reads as TGTGCCAGCAGCTTGGGTTCACCCCTCCACTTT. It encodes CASSLGSPLHF.

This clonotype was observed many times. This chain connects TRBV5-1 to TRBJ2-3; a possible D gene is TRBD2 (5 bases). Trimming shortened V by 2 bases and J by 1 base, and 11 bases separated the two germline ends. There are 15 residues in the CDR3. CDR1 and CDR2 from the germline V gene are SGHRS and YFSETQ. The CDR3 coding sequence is TGCGCCAGCAGCTTCTCCGGGATCGGCACAGATACGCAGTATTTT. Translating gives CASSFSGIGTDTQYF.

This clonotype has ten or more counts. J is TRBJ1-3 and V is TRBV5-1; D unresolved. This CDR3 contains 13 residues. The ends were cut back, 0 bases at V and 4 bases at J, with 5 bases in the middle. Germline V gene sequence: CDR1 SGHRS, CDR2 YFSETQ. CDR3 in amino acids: CASSLERGNTIYF. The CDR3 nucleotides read TGCGCCAGCAGCTTGGAAAGAGGAAACACCATATATTTT.

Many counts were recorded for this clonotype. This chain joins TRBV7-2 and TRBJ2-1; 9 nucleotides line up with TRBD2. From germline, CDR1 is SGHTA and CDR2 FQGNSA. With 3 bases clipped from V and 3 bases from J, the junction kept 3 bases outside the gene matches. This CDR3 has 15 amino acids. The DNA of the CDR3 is TGTGCCAGCAGCTTCGGCGGGGGGGTCTACAATGAGCAGTTCTTC. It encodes CASSFGGGVYNEQFF.

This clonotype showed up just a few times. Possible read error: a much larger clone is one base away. The CDR3 loop is CASSLEASGSQETQYF. The CDR3 coding sequence is TGTGCCAGCAGCTTAGAAGCTAGCGGGAGCCAAGAGACCCAGTACTTC. V and J are TRBV7-8 and TRBJ2-5, with 10 bases lining up with TRBD2. V lost 1 base, J lost 1 base, and 3 bases stayed unmatched. CDR1 and CDR2 (germline): SGHVS, FQNEAQ. The CDR3 runs to 16 residues.

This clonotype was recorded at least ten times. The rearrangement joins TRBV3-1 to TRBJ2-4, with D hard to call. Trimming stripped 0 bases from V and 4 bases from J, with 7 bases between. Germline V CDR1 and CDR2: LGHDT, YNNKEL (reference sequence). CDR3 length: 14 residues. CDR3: CASSQESRKNIQYF. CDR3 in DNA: TGTGCCAGCAGCCAAGAATCTAGAAAAAACATTCAGTACTTC.

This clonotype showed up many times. In DNA, the CDR3 is TGTGCCAGCAGTCCAGGGGGAAGGGGGGAGACCCAGTACTTC. It encodes CASSPGGRGETQYF. The genes are TRBV12-3 or TRBV12-4 and TRBJ2-5; TRBD1 matches at 7 bases. With 5 bases clipped from V and 5 bases from J, the junction kept 8 bases outside the gene matches. This CDR3 region has 14 residues.

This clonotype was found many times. The CDR3 spells CSVLTSGTGGFEYSYEQYF. CDR3 nucleotide sequence: TGCAGCGTGCTGACTTCCGGGACAGGGGGCTTTGAATACTCCTACGAGCAGTACTTC. The gene calls are TRBV29-1 and TRBJ2-7; 12 positions match TRBD1. The V gene end was trimmed by 6 bases and the J gene end by 0 bases; junction bases not matched to a gene: 18. The CDR3 sequence is 19 residues long. Looked up from germline, CDR1 is SQVTM and CDR2 is ANQGSEA.

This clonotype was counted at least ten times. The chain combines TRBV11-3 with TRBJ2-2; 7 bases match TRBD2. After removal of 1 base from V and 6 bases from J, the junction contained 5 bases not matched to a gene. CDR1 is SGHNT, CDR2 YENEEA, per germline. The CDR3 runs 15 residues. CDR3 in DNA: TGTGCCAGCAGCTTAGGAGCGGGAAGGCCCGGGGAGCTGTTTTTT. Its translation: CASSLGAGRPGELFF.

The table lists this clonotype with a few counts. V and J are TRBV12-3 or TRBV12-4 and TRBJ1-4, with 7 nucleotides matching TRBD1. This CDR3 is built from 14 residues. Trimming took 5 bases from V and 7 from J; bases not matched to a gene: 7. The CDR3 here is CASSPGTEFEKLFF. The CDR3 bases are TGTGCCAGCAGTCCCGGGACAGAGTTTGAAAAACTGTTTTTT.

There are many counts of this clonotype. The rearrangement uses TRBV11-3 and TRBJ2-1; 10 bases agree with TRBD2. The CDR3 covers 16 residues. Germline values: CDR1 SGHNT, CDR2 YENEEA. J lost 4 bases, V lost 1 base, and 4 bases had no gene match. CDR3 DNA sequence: TGTGCCAGCAGCTTAGTCGGACTAGCGGCATACAATGAGCAGTTCTTC. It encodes CASSLVGLAAYNEQFF.

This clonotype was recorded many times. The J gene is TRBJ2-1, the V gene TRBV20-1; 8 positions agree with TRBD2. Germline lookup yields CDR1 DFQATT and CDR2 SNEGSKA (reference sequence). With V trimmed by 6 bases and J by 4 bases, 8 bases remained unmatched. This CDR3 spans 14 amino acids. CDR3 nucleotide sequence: TGCAGTGCGTCCGGACTAGCAGTTTACAATGAGCAGTTCTTC. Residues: CSASGLAVYNEQFF.

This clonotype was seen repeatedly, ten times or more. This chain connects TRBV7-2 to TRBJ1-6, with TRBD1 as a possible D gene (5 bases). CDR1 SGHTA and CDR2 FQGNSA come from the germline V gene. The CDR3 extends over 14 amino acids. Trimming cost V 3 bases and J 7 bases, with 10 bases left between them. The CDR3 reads CASSLGRANSPLHF. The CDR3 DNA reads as TGTGCCAGCAGCTTGGGCAGGGCAAATTCACCCCTCCACTTT.

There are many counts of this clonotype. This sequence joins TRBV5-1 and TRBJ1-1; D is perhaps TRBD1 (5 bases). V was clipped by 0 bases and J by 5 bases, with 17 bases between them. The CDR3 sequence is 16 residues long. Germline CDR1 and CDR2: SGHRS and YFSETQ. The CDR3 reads CASSLGSARGKTEAFF. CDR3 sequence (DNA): TGCGCCAGCAGCTTGGGTTCAGCTCGGGGCAAGACTGAAGCTTTCTTT.

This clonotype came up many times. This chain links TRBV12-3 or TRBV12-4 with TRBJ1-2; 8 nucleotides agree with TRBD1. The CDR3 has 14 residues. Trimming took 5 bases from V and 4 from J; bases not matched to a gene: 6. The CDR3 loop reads CASSDGQGRYGYTF. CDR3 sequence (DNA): TGTGCCAGCAGTGATGGACAGGGTCGCTATGGCTACACCTTC.

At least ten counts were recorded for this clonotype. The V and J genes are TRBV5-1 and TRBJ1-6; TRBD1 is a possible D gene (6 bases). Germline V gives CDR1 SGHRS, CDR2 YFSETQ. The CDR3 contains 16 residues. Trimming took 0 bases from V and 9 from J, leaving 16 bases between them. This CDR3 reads CASSLGDRDITSPLHF. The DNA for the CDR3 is TGCGCCAGCAGCTTGGGCGACCGGGACATAACTTCACCCCTCCACTTT. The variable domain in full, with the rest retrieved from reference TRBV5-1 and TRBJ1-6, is KAGVTQTPRYLIKTRGQQVTLSCSPISGHRSVSWYQQTPGQGLQFLFEYFSETQRNKGNFPGRFSGRQFSNSRSEMNVSTLELGDSALYLCASSLGDRDITSPLHFGNGTRLTVT.

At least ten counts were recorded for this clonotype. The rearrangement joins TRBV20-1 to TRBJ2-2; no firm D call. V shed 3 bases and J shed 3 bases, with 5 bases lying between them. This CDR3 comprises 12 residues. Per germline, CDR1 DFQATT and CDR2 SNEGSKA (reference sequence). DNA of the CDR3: TGCAGTGCTAGGACCCACACCGGGGAGCTGTTTTTT. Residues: CSARTHTGELFF.

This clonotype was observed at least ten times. CDR3 coding DNA: TGTGCCACCAGCAGCCTAGCGCCCCAAGGCGTAGATGAGCAGTTCTTC. Translation: CATSSLAPQGVDEQFF. The V and J genes are TRBV15 and TRBJ2-1; weak D call: TRBD2 (6 bases). The CDR3 has 16 residues. V was cut by 3 bases and J by 8 bases, with 20 bases left in between. Germline V gene sequence: CDR1 LNHNV, CDR2 YYDKDF (reference sequence).

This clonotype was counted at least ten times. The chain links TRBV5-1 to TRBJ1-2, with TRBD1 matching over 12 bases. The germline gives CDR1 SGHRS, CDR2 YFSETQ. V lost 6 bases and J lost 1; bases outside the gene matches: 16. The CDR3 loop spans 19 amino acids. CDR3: CASTQSGTGGSGYNYGYTF. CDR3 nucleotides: TGCGCCAGCACCCAGTCCGGGACAGGGGGCTCGGGTTATAACTATGGCTACACCTTC.

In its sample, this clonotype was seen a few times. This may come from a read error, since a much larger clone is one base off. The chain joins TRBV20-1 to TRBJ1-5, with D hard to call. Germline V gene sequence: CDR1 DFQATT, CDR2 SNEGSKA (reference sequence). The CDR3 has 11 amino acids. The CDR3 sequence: CSVGPYQPQNF. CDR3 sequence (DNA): TGCAGTGTTGGACCCTATCAGCCCCAGAATTTT.

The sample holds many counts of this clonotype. CDR3 amino acids: CASSDRFAEAFF. DNA of the CDR3: TGTGCCAGCAGCGACAGGTTCGCTGAAGCTTTCTTT. The chain couples TRBV3-1 to TRBJ1-1, with a weak D call TRBD1 (6 bases). The CDR3 has 12 residues. V lost 5 bases, J lost 6 bases, and 10 bases lay in between. Germline V gives CDR1 LGHDT, CDR2 YNNKEL (reference sequence). Complete variable domain (other parts from reference TRBV3-1 and TRBJ1-1): DTAVSQTPKYLVTQMGNDKSIKCEQNLGHDTMYWYKQDSKKFLKIMFSYNNKELIINETVPNRFSPKSPDKAHLNLHINSLELGDSAVYFCASSDRFAEAFFGQGTRLTVV.